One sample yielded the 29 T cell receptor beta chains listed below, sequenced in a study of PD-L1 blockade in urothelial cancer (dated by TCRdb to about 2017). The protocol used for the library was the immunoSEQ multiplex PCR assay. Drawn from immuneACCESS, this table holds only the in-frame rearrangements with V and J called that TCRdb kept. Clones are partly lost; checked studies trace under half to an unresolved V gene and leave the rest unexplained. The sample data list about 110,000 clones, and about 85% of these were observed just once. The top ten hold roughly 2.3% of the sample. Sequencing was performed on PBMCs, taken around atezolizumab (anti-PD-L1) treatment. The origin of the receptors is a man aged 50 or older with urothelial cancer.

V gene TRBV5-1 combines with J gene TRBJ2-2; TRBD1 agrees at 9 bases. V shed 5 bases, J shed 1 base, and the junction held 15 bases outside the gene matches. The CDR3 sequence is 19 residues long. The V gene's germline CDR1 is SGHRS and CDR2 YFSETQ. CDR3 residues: CASRRWTGVVIENTGELFF. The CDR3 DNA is TGCGCCAGCAGACGCTGGACAGGGGTCGTGATTGAGAACACCGGGGAGCTGTTTTTT.

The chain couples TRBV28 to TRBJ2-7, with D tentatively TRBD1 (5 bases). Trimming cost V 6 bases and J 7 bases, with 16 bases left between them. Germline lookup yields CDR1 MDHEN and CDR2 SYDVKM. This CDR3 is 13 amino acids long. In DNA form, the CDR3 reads TGTGCCAGCAGCCAACCGACAGCGTCAGAGCAGTACTTC. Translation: CASSQPTASEQYF.

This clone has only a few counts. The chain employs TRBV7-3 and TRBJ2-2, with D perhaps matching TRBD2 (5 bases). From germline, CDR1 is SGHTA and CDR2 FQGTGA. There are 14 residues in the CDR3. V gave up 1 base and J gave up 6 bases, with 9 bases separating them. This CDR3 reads CASSLNLASGELFF. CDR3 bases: TGTGCCAGCAGCTTAAACCTAGCTTCCGGGGAGCTGTTTTTT.

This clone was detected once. CDR3 bases: TGTGCCAGCAGCTCTCTAGCGGGATATATCGAAGCCGGGGAGCTGTTTTTT. Protein product: CASSSLAGYIEAGELFF. The chain carries TRBV13 and TRBJ2-2; 9 bases align to TRBD2. Germline-derived CDR1 and CDR2 are PRHDT and FYEKMQ (reference sequence). V lost 4 bases and J lost 6; bases outside the gene matches: 12. This CDR3 has 17 amino acids.

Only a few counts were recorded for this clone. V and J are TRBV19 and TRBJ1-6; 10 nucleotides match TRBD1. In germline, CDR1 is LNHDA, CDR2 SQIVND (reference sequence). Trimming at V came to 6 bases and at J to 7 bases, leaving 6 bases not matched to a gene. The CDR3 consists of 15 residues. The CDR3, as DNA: TGTGCCAGTAGAGGGCCGGGACAGGGGAATTCACCCCTCCACTTT. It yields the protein CASRGPGQGNSPLHF.

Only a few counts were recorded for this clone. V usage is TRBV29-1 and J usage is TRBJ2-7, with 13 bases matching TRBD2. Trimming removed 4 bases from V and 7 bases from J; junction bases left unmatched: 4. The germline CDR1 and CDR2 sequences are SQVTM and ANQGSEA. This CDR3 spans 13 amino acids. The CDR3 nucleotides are TGCAGCGTTGTACGGGGACTAGCGGGGGAGCAGTACTTC. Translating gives CSVVRGLAGEQYF.

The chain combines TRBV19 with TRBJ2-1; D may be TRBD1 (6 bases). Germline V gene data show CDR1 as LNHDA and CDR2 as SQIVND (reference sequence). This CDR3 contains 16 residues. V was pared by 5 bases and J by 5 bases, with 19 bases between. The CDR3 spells CASSPLTRTANNEQFF. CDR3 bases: TGTGCCAGTAGTCCGCTAACTAGGACAGCTAACAATGAGCAGTTCTTC.

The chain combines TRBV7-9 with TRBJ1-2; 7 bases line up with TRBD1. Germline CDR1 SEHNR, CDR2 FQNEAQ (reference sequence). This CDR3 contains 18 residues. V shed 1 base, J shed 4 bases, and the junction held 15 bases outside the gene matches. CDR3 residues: CASSLGRPGQLDTYGYTF. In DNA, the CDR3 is TGTGCCAGCAGCTTAGGACGCCCGGGACAGCTCGATACCTATGGCTACACCTTC.

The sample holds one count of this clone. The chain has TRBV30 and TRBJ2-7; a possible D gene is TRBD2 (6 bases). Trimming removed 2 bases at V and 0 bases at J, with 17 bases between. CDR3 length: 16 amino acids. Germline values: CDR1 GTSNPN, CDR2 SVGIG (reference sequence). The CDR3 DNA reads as TGTGCCTGGAGTCCTAGTTACTTCGGGAGCTCCTACGAGCAGTACTTC. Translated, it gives CAWSPSYFGSSYEQYF.

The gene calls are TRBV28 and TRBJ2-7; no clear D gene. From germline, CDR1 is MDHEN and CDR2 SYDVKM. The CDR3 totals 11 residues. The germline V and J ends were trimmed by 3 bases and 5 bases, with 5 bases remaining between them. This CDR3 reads CASSFVHEQYF. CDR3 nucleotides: TGTGCCAGCAGTTTCGTCCACGAGCAGTACTTC.

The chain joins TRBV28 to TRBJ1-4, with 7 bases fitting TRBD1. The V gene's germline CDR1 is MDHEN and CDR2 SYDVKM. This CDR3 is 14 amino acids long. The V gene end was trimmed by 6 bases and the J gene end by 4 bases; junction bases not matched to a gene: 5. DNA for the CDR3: TGTGCCAGCAGACAGGGACAGAATAATGAAAAACTGTTTTTT. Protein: CASRQGQNNEKLFF. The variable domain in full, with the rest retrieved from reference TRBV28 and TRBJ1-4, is DVKVTQSSRYLVKRTGEKVFLECVQDMDHENMFWYRQDPGLGLRLIYFSYDVKMKEKGDIPEGYSVSREKKERFSLILESASTNQTSMYLCASRQGQNNEKLFFGSGTQLSVL.

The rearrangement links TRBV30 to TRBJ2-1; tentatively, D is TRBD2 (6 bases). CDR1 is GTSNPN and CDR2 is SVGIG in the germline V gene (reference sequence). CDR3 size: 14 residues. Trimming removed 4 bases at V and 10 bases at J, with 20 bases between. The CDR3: CAWKDFSGVYEQFF. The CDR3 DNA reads TGTGCCTGGAAAGATTTCTCGGGAGTTTACGAGCAGTTCTTC.

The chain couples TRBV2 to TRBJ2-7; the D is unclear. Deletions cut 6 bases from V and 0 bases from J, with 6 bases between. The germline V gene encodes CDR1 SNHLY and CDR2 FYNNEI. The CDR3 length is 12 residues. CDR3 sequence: CASSANSYEQYF. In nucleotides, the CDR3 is TGTGCCAGCAGCGCGAACTCCTACGAGCAGTACTTC. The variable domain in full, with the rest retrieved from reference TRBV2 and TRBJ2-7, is EPEVTQTPSHQVTQMGQEVILRCVPISNHLYFYWYRQILGQKVEFLVSFYNNEISEKSEIFDDQFSVERPDGSNFTLKIRSTKLEDSAMYFCASSANSYEQYFGPGTRLTVT.

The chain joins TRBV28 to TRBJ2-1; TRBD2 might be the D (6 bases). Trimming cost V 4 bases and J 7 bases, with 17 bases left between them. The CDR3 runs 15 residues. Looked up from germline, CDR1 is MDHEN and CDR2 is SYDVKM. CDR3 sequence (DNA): TGTGCCAGCAGTTCCCTATCGGGAGCTGGAAATGAGCAGTTCTTC. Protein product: CASSSLSGAGNEQFF.

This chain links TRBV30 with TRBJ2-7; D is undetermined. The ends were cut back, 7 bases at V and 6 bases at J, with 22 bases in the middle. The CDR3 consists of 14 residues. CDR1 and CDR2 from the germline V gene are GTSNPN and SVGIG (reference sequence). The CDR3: CASSLTLGRLEQYF. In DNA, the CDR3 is TGTGCCTCTTCTCTGACATTAGGCCGTCTCGAGCAGTACTTC.

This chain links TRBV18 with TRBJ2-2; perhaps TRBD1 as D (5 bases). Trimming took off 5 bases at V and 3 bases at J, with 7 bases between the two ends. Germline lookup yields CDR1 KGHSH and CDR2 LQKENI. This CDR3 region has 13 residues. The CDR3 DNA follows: TGTGCCAGCTCAGAACAGGACACCGGGGAGCTGTTTTTT. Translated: CASSEQDTGELFF. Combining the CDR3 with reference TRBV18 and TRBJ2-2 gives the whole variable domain NAGVMQNPRHLVRRRGQEARLRCSPMKGHSHVYWYRQLPEEGLKFMVYLQKENIIDESGMPKERFSAEFPKEGPSILRIQQVVRGDSAAYFCASSEQDTGELFFGEGSRLTVL.

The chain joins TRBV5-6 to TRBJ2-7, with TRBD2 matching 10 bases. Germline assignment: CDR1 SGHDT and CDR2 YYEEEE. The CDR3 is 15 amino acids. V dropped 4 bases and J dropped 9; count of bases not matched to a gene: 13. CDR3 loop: CASSPTGASGSMQYF. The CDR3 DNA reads TGTGCCAGCAGCCCAACGGGGGCTAGCGGGAGTATGCAGTACTTC.

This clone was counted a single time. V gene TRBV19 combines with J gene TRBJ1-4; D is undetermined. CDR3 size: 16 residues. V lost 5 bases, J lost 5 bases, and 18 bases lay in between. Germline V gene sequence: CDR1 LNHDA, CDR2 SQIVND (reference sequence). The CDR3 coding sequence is TGTGCCAGTAGTTTGAACCCGCGGATAGAGAATGAAAAACTGTTTTTT. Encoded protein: CASSLNPRIENEKLFF.

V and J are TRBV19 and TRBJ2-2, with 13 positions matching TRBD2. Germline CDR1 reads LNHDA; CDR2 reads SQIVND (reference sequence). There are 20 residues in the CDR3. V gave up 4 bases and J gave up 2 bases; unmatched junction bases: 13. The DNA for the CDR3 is TGTGCCAGTAGTACTCTCCAACTAGCGGGAGGGCCGGGTAACACCGGGGAGCTGTTTTTT. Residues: CASSTLQLAGGPGNTGELFF.

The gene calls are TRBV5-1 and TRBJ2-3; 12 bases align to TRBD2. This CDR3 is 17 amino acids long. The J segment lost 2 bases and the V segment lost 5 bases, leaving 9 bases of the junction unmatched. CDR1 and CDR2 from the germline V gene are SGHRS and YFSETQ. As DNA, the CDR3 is TGCGCCAGCAGTCCTTCGACTAGCGGGAGTAACACAGATACGCAGTATTTT. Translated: CASSPSTSGSNTDTQYF.

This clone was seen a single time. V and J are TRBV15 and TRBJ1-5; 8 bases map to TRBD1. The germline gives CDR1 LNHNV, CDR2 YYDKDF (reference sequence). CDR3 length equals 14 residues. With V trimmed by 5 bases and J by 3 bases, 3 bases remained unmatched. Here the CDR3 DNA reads TGTGCCACCAGCCGGACAGGGAACAATCAGCCCCAGCATTTT. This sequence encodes CATSRTGNNQPQHF.

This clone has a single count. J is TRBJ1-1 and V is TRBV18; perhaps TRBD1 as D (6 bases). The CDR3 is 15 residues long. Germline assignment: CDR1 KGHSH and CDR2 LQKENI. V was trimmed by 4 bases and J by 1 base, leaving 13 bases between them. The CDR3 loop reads CASSHNQGTNTEAFF. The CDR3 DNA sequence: TGTGCCAGCTCACATAACCAGGGGACGAACACTGAAGCTTTCTTT. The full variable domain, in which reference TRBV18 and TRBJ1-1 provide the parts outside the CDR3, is NAGVMQNPRHLVRRRGQEARLRCSPMKGHSHVYWYRQLPEEGLKFMVYLQKENIIDESGMPKERFSAEFPKEGPSILRIQQVVRGDSAAYFCASSHNQGTNTEAFFGQGTRLTVV.

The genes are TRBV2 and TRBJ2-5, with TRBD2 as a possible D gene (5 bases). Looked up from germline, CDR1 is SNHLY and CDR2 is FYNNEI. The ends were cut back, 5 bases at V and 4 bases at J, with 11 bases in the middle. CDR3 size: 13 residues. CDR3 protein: CASSLGGSETQYF. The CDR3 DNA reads TGTGCCAGCAGTCTCGGCGGGTCAGAGACCCAGTACTTC. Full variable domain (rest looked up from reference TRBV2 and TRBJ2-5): EPEVTQTPSHQVTQMGQEVILRCVPISNHLYFYWYRQILGQKVEFLVSFYNNEISEKSEIFDDQFSVERPDGSNFTLKIRSTKLEDSAMYFCASSLGGSETQYFGPGTRLLVL.

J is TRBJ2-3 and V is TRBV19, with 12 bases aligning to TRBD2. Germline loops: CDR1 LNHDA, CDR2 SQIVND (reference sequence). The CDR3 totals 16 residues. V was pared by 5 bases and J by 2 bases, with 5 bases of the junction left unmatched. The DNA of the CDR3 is TGTGCCAGTAGTTCCCCTAGCGGGAGGGCCACAGATACGCAGTATTTT. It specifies CASSSPSGRATDTQYF.

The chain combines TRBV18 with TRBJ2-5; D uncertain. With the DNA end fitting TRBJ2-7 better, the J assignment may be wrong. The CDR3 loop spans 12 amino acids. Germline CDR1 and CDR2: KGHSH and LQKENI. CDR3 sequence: CASSPGGYEQYF. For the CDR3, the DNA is TGTGCCAGCTCACCAGGCGGTTACGAGCAGTACTTC.

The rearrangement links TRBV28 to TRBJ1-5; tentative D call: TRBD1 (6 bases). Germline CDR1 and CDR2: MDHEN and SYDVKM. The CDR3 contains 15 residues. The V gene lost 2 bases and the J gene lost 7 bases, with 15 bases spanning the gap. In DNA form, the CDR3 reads TGTGCCAGCAGTTTAGACGGACAGCCCTCCCAGCCCCAGCATTTT. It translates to CASSLDGQPSQPQHF.

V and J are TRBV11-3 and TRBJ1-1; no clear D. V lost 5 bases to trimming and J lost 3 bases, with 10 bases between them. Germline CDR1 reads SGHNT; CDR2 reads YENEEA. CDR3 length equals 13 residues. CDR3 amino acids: CASSNHPDTEAFF. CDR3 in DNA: TGTGCCAGCAGCAATCACCCGGACACTGAAGCTTTCTTT.

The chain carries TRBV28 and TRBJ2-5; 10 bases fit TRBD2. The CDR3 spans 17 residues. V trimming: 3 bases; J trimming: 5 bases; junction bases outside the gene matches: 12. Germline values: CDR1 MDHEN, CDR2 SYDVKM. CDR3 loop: CASSFPPRLAGDETQYF. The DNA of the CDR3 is TGTGCCAGCAGTTTCCCCCCCAGGCTAGCGGGGGATGAGACCCAGTACTTC.

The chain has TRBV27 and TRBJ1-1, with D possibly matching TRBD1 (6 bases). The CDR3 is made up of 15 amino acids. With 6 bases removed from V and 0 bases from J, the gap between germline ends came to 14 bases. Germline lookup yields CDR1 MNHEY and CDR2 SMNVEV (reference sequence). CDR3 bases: TGTGCCAGCAGCAACGGACAGCCCATGAACACTGAAGCTTTCTTT. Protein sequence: CASSNGQPMNTEAFF.